Detailed here is one TCR beta chain. Antigen unknown. The data stem from a study of T cell responses to AZD1222 COVID-19 vaccine. Study context: Second-dose intervals of approximately 4 or approximately 12 weeks were pooled. Overall study results and limits: At baseline, just six or seven AZD1222 recipients tested seropositive.

The CDR3 covers 14 residues. V dropped 3 bases and J dropped 1 base, with 9 bases sitting between them. CDR1 and CDR2 (germline): SGHTA, FQGNSA. TCRdb's copy holds only in-frame clones and misses some; the assay was immunoSEQ multiplex PCR. There are about 180,000 clones in the sample; 91% occur only once, and less than 2.5% lies in the top ten. This material consisted of peripheral blood, taken on day 0 of AZD1222 vaccination. This receptor was identified in an adult in good health. The rearrangement links TRBV7-2 to TRBJ1-1, with D tentatively TRBD1 (6 bases). CDR3 DNA sequence: TGTGCCAGCAGCTTGGGGGGCGAGAACACTGAAGCTTTCTTT. It encodes CASSLGGENTEAFF.